The 8 T cell receptor beta chains given below trace back to one sample, sequenced in a study of Graves' ophthalmopathy and Graves' hyperthyroidism. Amplification of the TCR beta CDR3 regions used RNA transcripts (as template). Amplification began with first-round RT-PCR using HTBI primers, then second-round multiplex PCR was performed. TCRdb fed the multiplex PCR reads into MiXCR, producing one record per CDR3 protein. This table has about 620,000 distinct CDR3 sequences, roughly 20% appearing once. The sample comprised peripheral blood. These TCRs come from a woman aged 18-29 years with stable Graves' hyperthyroidism. Some clones in this sample may be carry-over from other donors' samples.

This clonotype occurred many times. V gene TRBV5-1 combines with J gene TRBJ1-1; tentative D call: TRBD1 (5 bases). The V end was cut by 5 bases, the J end by 0 bases, with 14 bases between. Germline V gene data show CDR1 as SGHRS and CDR2 as YFSETQ. The CDR3 contains 15 residues. The CDR3 DNA reads as TGCGCCAGCAGAATCATCGCAGGGATGAACACTGAAGCTTTCTTT. It translates to CASRIIAGMNTEAFF.

This sequence joins TRBV6-2 or TRBV6-3 and TRBJ2-7; 13 nucleotides match TRBD2. The CDR3 is made up of 18 amino acids. Germline CDR1 and CDR2: MNHEY and SVGEGT. V trimming: 4 bases; J trimming: 9 bases; junction bases outside the gene matches: 18. The CDR3 here is CASSSRGTSGADTTRQYF. The CDR3 nucleotides read TGTGCCAGCAGTTCCCGGGGGACTAGCGGGGCCGACACTACGAGGCAGTACTTC.

The chain carries TRBV9 and TRBJ1-1; 9 nucleotides align to TRBD1. CDR3 length: 14 residues. Germline lookup yields CDR1 SGDLS and CDR2 YYNGEE. The V gene end was trimmed by 4 bases and the J gene end by 7 bases; junction bases not matched to a gene: 8. The CDR3 DNA follows: TGTGCCAGCAGCACGCAAGACAGGGGGGTTGAAGCTTTCTTT. This encodes CASSTQDRGVEAFF.

V gene TRBV30 combines with J gene TRBJ2-5; 7 nucleotides agree with TRBD2. Germline CDR1 reads GTSNPN; CDR2 reads SVGIG (reference sequence). The length of the CDR3 is 15 residues. Unmatched junction bases numbered 5, after V lost 0 bases and J lost 1 base. The CDR3 region is CAWSVSGGTQETQYF. CDR3 nucleotide sequence: TGTGCCTGGAGTGTATCGGGGGGAACCCAAGAGACCCAGTACTTC. The complete variable domain, with remaining parts taken from reference TRBV30 and TRBJ2-5, reads SQTIHQWPATLVQPVGSPLSLECTVEGTSNPNLYWYRQAAGRGLQLLFYSVGIGQISSEVPQNLSASRPQDRQFILSSKKLLLSDSGFYLCAWSVSGGTQETQYFGPGTRLLVL.

This clonotype was found many times. The J gene is TRBJ1-6, the V gene TRBV6-2 or TRBV6-3; D unclear. CDR1 and CDR2 (germline): MNHEY, SVGEGT. There are 14 residues in the CDR3. The ends were cut back, 0 bases at V and 8 bases at J, with 8 bases in the middle. The CDR3 DNA sequence: TGTGCCAGCAGTTACTCAATTATGGATTCACCCCTCCACTTT. It specifies CASSYSIMDSPLHF.

The table lists this clonotype with many counts. The V and J genes are TRBV11-2 and TRBJ1-2; D remains ambiguous. The length of the CDR3 is 14 residues. V was shortened by 1 base and J by 1 base, with 7 bases between the two germline ends. Germline-derived CDR1 and CDR2 are SGHAT and FQNNGV. The CDR3 DNA sequence: TGTGCCAGCAGCTTAGGGACTGATAACTATGGCTACACCTTC. Translation gives CASSLGTDNYGYTF.

Turning to this clonotype: Lacking the conserved final phenylalanine or tryptophan, this CDR3 likely reflects a read error. The J gene is TRBJ1-5, the V gene TRBV12-3 or TRBV12-4; TRBD1 agrees at 7 bases. V lost 5 bases to trimming and J lost 2 bases; unmatched junction nucleotides: 9. The CDR3 is 16 residues long. The chain's CDR3 is CASSRYEGAGNQPQHL. The CDR3 bases are TGTGCCAGCAGTCGATATGAGGGGGCTGGCAATCAGCCCCAGCATCTT.

This clonotype was seen repeatedly, ten times or more. The chain joins TRBV7-2 to TRBJ2-7; 11 bases are a match to TRBD2. Germline CDR1 SGHTA, CDR2 FQGNSA. The CDR3 has 14 residues. Trimming took 5 bases from V and 2 from J; bases not matched to a gene: 2. The CDR3 is CASSGSGGAYEQYF. As DNA, the CDR3 is TGTGCCAGCAGCGGTAGCGGGGGGGCCTACGAGCAGTACTTC.